The rows below give T cell receptor beta chains drawn from one sample of a study of T cells in Graves' hyperthyroidism and ophthalmopathy. In TCRdb, the multiplex PCR reads were re-called with MiXCR into one record per CDR3 protein. The profile shows over 700,000 distinct CDR3 sequences, 35% to 40% of them singletons. The material sequenced was blood. Every receptor here comes from a man aged 18 to 29 with Graves' hyperthyroidism. Both conserved end residues are part of each CDR3. The order of the fields is V gene, J gene, CDR3 protein.

V gene: TRBV10-3; J gene: TRBJ1-2; CDR3 protein: CATPTGNGNYGYTF
V gene: TRBV24-1; J gene: TRBJ2-7; CDR3 protein: CATSDGQGGKQYF
V gene: TRBV5-1; J gene: TRBJ2-7; CDR3 protein: CASSEGTGGGYEQYF
V gene: TRBV6-1; J gene: TRBJ1-2; CDR3 protein: CASSLQRGGGYTF
V gene: TRBV5-8; J gene: TRBJ2-2; CDR3 protein: CASSLRRDSNTGELFF
V gene: TRBV4-1; J gene: TRBJ1-5; CDR3 protein: CASSQAVGQAKPQHF
V gene: TRBV7-6; J gene: TRBJ1-5; CDR3 protein: CASSPAPGYSNQPQHF
V gene: TRBV28; J gene: TRBJ1-1; CDR3 protein: CASSEDKTTEAFF
V gene: TRBV7-2; J gene: TRBJ1-4; CDR3 protein: CASSLRDRVNEKLFF
V gene: TRBV4-1; J gene: TRBJ1-6; CDR3 protein: CASSQEWGAPLHF
V gene: TRBV29-1; J gene: TRBJ2-3; CDR3 protein: CSVPGQGGTDTQYF
V gene: TRBV7-2; J gene: TRBJ1-3; CDR3 protein: CASTIGTVSSGNTIYF
V gene: TRBV15; J gene: TRBJ1-5; CDR3 protein: CATSMGDLGDQPQHF
V gene: TRBV7-9; J gene: TRBJ2-7; CDR3 protein: CASSLAGQGEGYEQYF
V gene: TRBV6-6; J gene: TRBJ2-2; CDR3 protein: CASSVPTGELFF
V gene: TRBV7-9; J gene: TRBJ2-7; CDR3 protein: CASSLKGSYGEQYF
V gene: TRBV5-6; J gene: TRBJ1-5; CDR3 protein: CASSDGQLSNQPQHF
V gene: TRBV25-1; J gene: TRBJ2-7; CDR3 protein: CASTSAGGYDEQYF
V gene: TRBV29-1; J gene: TRBJ2-7; CDR3 protein: CSVGAEQYF
V gene: TRBV11-1; J gene: TRBJ2-7; CDR3 protein: CASSFQGVKDYEQYF
V gene: TRBV5-1; J gene: TRBJ2-2; CDR3 protein: CASSPTFRDPLGNTGELFF
V gene: TRBV20-1; J gene: TRBJ1-1; CDR3 protein: CSARSPGGGGEAFF
V gene: TRBV7-2; J gene: TRBJ2-6; CDR3 protein: CASPSGLAGGTGANVLTF
V gene: TRBV7-9; J gene: TRBJ1-2; CDR3 protein: CASSGGLAGYTF
V gene: TRBV6-5; J gene: TRBJ1-6; CDR3 protein: CASSQTGWNSPLHF
V gene: TRBV2; J gene: TRBJ1-4; CDR3 protein: CASRIHNEKLFF
V gene: TRBV12-3/TRBV12-4; J gene: TRBJ2-7; CDR3 protein: CASSVSSASYEQYF
V gene: TRBV12-3/TRBV12-4; J gene: TRBJ2-5; CDR3 protein: CASSFTGNDQYF
V gene: TRBV29-1; J gene: TRBJ1-2; CDR3 protein: CSASSPNLQNGYTF
V gene: TRBV29-1; J gene: TRBJ2-7; CDR3 protein: CSVYKDTSYEQYF
V gene: TRBV7-2; J gene: TRBJ2-7; CDR3 protein: CASSPGQDLLEQYF
V gene: TRBV20-1; J gene: TRBJ1-5; CDR3 protein: CSASARGMVGQPQHF
V gene: TRBV14; J gene: TRBJ1-6; CDR3 protein: CASSRGTAYNSPLHF
V gene: TRBV7-2; J gene: TRBJ2-7; CDR3 protein: CASSSMDSSYEQYF
V gene: TRBV6-4; J gene: TRBJ2-7; CDR3 protein: CASSKTVTYEQYF
V gene: TRBV5-1; J gene: TRBJ2-2; CDR3 protein: CASSLDSGEVFRELFF
V gene: TRBV9; J gene: TRBJ1-4; CDR3 protein: CASSVGLGTATNEKLFF